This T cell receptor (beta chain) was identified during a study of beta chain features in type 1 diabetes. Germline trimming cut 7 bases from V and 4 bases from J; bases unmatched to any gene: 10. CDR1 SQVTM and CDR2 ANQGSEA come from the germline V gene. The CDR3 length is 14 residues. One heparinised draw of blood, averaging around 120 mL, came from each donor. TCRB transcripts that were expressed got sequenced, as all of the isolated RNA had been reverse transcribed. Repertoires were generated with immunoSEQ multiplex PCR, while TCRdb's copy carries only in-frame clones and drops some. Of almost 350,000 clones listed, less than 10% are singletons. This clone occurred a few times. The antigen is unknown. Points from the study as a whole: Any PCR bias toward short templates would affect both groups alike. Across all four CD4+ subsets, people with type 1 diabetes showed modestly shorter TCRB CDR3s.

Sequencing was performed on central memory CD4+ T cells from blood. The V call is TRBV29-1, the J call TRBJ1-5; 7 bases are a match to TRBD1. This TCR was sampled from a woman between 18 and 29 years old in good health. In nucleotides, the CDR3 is TGCAGCGCAATGACAGGGAATACTAATCAGCCCCAGCATTTT. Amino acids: CSAMTGNTNQPQHF.